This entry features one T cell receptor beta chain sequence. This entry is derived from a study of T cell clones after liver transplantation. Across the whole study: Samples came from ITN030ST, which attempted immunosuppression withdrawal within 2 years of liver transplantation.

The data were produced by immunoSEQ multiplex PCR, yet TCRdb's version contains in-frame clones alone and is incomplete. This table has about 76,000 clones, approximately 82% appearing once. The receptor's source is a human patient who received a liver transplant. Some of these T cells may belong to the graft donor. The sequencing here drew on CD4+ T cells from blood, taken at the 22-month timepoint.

CDR3 sequence reads: CASSYKETQYF. For the CDR3, the DNA is TGTGCCAGCAGTTACAAAGAGACCCAGTACTTC. The V and J genes are TRBV6-6 and TRBJ2-5; D is unclear. The germline V gene encodes CDR1 MNHNY and CDR2 SVGAGI (reference sequence). The V and J ends lost 2 bases and 3 bases respectively, with 1 base between them. The CDR3 runs 11 residues.